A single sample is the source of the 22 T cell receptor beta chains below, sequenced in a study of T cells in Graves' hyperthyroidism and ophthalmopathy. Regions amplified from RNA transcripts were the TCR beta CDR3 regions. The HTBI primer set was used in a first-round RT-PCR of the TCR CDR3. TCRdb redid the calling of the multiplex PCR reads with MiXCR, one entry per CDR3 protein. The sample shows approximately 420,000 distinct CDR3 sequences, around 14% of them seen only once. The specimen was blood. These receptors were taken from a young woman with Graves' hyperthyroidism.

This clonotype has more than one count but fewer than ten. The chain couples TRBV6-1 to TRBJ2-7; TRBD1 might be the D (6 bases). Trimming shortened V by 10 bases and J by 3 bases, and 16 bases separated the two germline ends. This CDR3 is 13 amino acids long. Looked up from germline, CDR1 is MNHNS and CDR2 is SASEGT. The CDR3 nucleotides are TGTGCCATCTCAACAGGGATTGACTACGAGCAGTACTTC. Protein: CAISTGIDYEQYF.

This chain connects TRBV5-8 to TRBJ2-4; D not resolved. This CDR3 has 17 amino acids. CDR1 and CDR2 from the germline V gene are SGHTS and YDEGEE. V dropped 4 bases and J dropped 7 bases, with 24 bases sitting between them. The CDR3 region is CASSRRGVLPTVNIQYF. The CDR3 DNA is TGTGCCAGCAGCCGTCGCGGCGTTCTCCCAACGGTGAACATTCAGTACTTC.

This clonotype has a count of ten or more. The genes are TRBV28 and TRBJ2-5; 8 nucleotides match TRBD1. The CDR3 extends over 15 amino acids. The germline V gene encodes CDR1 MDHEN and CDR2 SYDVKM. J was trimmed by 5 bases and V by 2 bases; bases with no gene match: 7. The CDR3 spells CASSLRGQVRETQYF. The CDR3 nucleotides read TGTGCCAGCAGTTTAAGGGGACAGGTGCGGGAGACCCAGTACTTC. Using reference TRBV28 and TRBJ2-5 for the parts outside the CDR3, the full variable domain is DVKVTQSSRYLVKRTGEKVFLECVQDMDHENMFWYRQDPGLGLRLIYFSYDVKMKEKGDIPEGYSVSREKKERFSLILESASTNQTSMYLCASSLRGQVRETQYFGPGTRLLVL.

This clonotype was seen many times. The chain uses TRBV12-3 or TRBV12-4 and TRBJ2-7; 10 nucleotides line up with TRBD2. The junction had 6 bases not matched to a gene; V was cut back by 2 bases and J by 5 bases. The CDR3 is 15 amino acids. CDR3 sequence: CASSLSLAGLDEQYF. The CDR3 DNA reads TGTGCCAGCAGTTTATCACTAGCGGGACTAGACGAGCAGTACTTC.

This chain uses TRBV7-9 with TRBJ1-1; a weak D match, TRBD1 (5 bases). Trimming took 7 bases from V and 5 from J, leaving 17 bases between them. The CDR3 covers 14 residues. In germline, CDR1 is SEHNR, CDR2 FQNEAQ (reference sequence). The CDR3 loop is CASIRDFKGTEAFF. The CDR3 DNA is TGTGCCAGCATCAGGGACTTTAAAGGGACTGAAGCTTTCTTT.

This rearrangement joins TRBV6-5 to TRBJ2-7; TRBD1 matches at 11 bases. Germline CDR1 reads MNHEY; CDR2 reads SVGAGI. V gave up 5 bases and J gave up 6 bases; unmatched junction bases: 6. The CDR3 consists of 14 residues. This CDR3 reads CASSRGQGVAEQYF. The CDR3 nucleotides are TGTGCCAGCAGTCGGGGACAGGGGGTGGCCGAGCAGTACTTC.

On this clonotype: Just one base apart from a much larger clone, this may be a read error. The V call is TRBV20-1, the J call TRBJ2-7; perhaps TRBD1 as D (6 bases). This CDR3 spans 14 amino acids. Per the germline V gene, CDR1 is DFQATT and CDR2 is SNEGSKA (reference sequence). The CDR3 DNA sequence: TGCGGTGCTAGAGATTCAGGGGTCACCTACGAGCAGTACTTC. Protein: CGARDSGVTYEQYF.

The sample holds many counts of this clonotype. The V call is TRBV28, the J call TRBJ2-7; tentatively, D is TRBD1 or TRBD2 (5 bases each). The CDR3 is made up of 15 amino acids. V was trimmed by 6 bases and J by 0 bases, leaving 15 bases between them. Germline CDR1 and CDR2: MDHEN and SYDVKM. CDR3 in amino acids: CASRAVGTFSYEQYF. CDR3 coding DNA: TGTGCCAGCAGAGCTGTGGGGACCTTCTCCTACGAGCAGTACTTC.

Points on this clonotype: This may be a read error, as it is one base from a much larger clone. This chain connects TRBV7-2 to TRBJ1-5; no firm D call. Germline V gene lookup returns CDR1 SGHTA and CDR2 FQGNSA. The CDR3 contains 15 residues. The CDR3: CASSLLLGPNPPQHF. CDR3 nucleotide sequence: TGTGCCAGCAGCCTACTCCTAGGGCCCAATCCGCCCCAGCATTTT.

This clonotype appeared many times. CDR3 in DNA: TGTGCCAGCAGTTACTCAACTGGACCTAGCACAGATACGCAGTATTTT. Protein: CASSYSTGPSTDTQYF. The V and J genes are TRBV6-5 and TRBJ2-3; no definite D call. V lost 0 bases to trimming and J lost 0 bases, with 10 bases between them. The CDR3 spans 16 residues. Germline assignment: CDR1 MNHEY and CDR2 SVGAGI.

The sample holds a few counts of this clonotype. The CDR3 loop is CASSLGTSESTDTQYF. CDR3 bases: TGCGCCAGCAGCTTGGGGACTAGCGAGAGCACAGATACGCAGTATTTT. The chain joins TRBV5-1 to TRBJ2-3, with TRBD2 matching over 9 bases. The CDR3 sequence is 16 residues long. Germline V lookup: CDR1 SGHRS, CDR2 YFSETQ. Losses at the gene ends were 0 bases for V and 0 bases for J; bases not matched to a gene: 2.

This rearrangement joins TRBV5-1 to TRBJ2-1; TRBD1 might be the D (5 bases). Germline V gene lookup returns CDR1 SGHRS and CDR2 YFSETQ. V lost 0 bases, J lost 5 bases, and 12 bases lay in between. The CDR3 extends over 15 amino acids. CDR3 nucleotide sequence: TGCGCCAGCAGCTTGGTTCCTCAGGGAAACAATGAGCAGTTCTTC. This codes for CASSLVPQGNNEQFF.

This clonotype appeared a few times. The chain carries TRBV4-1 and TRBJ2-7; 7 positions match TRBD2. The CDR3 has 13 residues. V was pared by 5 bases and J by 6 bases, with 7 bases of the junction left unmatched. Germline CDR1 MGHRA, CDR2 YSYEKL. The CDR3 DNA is TGCGCCAGCAGCGGGGAGGGCCGGGGCGAGCAGTACTTC. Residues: CASSGEGRGEQYF.

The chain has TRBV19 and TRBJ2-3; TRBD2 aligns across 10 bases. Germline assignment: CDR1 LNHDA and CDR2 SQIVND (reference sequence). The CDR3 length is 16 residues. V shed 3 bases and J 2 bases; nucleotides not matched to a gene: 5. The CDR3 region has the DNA TGTGCCAGTAGTATGACTAGCGGGTCCGCCACAGATACGCAGTATTTT. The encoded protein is CASSMTSGSATDTQYF. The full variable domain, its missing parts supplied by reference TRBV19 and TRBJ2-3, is DGGITQSPKYLFRKEGQNVTLSCEQNLNHDAMYWYRQDPGQGLRLIYYSQIVNDFQKGDIAEGYSVSREKKESFPLTVTSAQKNPTAFYLCASSMTSGSATDTQYFGPGTRLTVL.

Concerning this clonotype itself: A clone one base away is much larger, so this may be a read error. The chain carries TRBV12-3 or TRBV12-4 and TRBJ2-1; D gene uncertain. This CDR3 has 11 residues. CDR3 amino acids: CTSSLAHEQFF. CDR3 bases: TGTACCAGCAGTTTAGCCCATGAGCAGTTCTTC.

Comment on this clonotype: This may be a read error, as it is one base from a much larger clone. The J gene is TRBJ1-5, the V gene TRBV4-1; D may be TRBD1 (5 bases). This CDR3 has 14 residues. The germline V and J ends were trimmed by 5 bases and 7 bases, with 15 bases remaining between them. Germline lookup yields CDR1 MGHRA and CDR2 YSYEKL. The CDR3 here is CASSAHGGSQPQHF. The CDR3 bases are TGCGCCAGCAGCGCCCACGGGGGTAGCCAGCCCCAGCATTTT.

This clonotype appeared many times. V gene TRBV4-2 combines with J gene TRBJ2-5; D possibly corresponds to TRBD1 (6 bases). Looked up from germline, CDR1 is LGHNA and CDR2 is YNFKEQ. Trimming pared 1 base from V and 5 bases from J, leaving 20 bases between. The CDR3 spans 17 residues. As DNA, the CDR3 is TGTGCCAGCAGCCAAGTCGGGGCAGGGGCCCAAATGGAGACCCAGTACTTC. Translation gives CASSQVGAGAQMETQYF.

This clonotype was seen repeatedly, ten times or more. The CDR3 DNA reads as TGTGCCAGCAGCTTAGTTAGCGGTACTGGAAACACCATATATTTT. Protein: CASSLVSGTGNTIYF. The chain combines TRBV11-2 with TRBJ1-3; unclear D gene. V was cut by 1 base and J by 2 bases, with 9 bases left in between. The germline V gene has CDR1 SGHAT and CDR2 FQNNGV. The CDR3 contains 15 residues.

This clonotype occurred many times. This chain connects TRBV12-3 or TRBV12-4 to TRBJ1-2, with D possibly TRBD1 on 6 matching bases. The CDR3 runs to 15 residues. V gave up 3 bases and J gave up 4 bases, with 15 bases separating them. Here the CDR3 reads CASSFFRGPSYGYTF. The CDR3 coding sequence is TGTGCCAGCAGTTTCTTTCGGGGGCCTAGCTATGGCTACACCTTC.

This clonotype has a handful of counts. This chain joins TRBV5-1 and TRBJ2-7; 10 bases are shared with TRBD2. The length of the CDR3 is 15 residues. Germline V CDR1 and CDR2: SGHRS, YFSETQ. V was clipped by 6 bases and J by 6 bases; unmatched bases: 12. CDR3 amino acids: CASKSDSGRALEQYF. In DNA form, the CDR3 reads TGCGCCAGCAAATCCGACAGCGGGAGGGCCCTCGAGCAGTACTTC.

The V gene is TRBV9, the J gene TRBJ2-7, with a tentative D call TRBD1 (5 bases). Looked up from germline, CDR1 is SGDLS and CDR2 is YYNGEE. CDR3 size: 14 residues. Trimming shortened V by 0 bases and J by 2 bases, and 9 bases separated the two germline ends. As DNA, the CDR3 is TGTGCCAGCAGCGTAGGGGGCGGAACCTACGAGCAGTACTTC. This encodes CASSVGGGTYEQYF.

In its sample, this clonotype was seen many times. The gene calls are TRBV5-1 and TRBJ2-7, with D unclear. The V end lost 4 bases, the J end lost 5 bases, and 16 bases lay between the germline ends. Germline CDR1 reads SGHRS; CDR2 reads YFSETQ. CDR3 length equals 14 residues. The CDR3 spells CASSLFLGFDEQYF. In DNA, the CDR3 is TGCGCCAGCAGCCTCTTTCTGGGGTTCGACGAGCAGTACTTC.